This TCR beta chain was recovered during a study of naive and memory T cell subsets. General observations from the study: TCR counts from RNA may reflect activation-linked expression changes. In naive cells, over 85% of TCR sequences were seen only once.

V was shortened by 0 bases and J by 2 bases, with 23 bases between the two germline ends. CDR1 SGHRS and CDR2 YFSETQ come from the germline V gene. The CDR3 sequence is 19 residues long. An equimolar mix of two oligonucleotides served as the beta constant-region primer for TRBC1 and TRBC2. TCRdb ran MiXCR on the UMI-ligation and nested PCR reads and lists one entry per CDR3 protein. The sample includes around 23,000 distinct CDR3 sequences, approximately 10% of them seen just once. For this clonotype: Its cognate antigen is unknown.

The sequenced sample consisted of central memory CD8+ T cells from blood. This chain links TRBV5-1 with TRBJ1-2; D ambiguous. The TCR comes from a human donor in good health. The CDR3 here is CASSLGTQAHLIRNYGYTF. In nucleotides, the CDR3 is TGCGCCAGCAGCTTGGGTACGCAGGCACACCTTATAAGAAACTATGGCTACACCTTC.